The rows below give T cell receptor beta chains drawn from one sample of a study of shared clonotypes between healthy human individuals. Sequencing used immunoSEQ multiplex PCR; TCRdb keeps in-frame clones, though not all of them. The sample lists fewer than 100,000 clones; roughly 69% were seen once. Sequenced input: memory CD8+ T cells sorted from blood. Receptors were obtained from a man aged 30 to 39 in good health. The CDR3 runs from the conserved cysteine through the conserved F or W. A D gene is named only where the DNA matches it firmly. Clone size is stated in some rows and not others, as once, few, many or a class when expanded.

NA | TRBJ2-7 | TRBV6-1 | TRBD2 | TGTGCCAGCAGTGAGGGACTAGCGATCACCTACGAGCAGTACTTC | CASSEGLAITYEQYF
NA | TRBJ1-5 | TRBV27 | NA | TGTGCCAGCAGTTTATCAGGGTTGGGGAATCAGCCCCAGCATTTT | CASSLSGLGNQPQHF
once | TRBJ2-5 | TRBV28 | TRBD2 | TGTGCCAGCAGTTTAGGGGAGGGCGCGGTAACGGAGACCCAGTACTTC | CASSLGEGAVTETQYF
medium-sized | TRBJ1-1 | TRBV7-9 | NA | NA | CASSFGPGVAAFF
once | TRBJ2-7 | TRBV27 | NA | TGTGCCAGTGGCCTATCCTACGAGCAGTACTTC | CASGLSYEQYF
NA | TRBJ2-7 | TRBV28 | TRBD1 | TGTGCCAGCAGTTTAACAGGGGGGAACTACGAGCAGTACTTC | CASSLTGGNYEQYF
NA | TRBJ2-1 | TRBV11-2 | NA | TGTGCCAGCAGCTTAGTGGGTTTGGGGTACAATGAGCAGTTCTTC | CASSLVGLGYNEQFF
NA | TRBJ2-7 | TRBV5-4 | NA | TGTGCCAGCAGCGACCTCAGGGGTAACTCCTACGAGCAGTACTTC | CASSDLRGNSYEQYF
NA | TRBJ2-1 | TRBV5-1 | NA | TGCGCCACCAGCTCCCCCGCGGGGACGGGGGAGCAGTTCTTC | CATSSPAGTGEQFF
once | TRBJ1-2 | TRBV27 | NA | TGTGCCAGCAGTGCGAACCCCAGGGGTTATTATGGCTACACCTTC | CASSANPRGYYGYTF
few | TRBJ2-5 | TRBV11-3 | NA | TGTGCCAGCAGCGCATATGGGGGAGAAGAGACCCAGTACTTC | CASSAYGGEETQYF
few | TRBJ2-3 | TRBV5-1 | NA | TGCGCCAGCAGCTTTAGGGGAAACAGTGAAGATACGCAGTATTTT | CASSFRGNSEDTQYF
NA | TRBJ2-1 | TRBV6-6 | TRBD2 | TGTGCCAGCAGTTACTTAACTAGCGGACCCTACAATGAGCAGTTCTTC | CASSYLTSGPYNEQFF
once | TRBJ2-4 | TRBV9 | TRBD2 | TGTGCCAGCAGCGTAGACCTACTAGCGGGAGGGAAATTTCTAGCCAAAAACATTCAGTACTTC | CASSVDLLAGGKFLAKNIQYF
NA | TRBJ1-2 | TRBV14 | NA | TGTGCCAGCAGCCACGGTGGCTGGACGGTAGATTATGGCTACACCTTC | CASSHGGWTVDYGYTF
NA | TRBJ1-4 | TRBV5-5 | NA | TGTGCCAGCGGCCCAATCGCGACATCGGGGGCAAAACTGTTTTTT | CASGPIATSGAKLFF
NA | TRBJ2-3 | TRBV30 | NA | TGTGCCTGGACCGGGAGTAGCAGAGATACGCAGTATTTT | CAWTGSSRDTQYF
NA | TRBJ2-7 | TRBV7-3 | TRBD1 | TGTGCCAGCAGCAGACCGGGACAGCCCTACGAGCAGTACTTC | CASSRPGQPYEQYF
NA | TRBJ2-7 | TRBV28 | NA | TGTGCCAGTTCCCGGTACTCCTACGAGCAGTACTTC | CASSRYSYEQYF
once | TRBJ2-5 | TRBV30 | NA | TGTGCCTGGAGTGTAGTACACCTAGGGACCCAGTACTTC | CAWSVVHLGTQYF
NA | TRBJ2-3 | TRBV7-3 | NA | TGTGCCAGCAGCTTAAAACCAACAGATACGCAGTATTTT | CASSLKPTDTQYF
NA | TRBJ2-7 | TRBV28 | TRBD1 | TGTGCCAGCAGTACCCTCGGAGGCGACAGGGGAAACGAGCAGTACTTC | CASSTLGGDRGNEQYF
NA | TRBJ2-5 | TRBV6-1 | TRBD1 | TGTGCCAGCAGTGAAGAAGCAGGGGGCCATGAGACCCAGTACTTC | CASSEEAGGHETQYF
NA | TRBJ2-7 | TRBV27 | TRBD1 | TGTGCCAGCAGTTTAAGGGGGCGGTTTCCCTATGAGCAGTACTTC | CASSLRGRFPYEQYF
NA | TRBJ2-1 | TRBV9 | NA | TGTGCCAGCAGCGCCCTTGAGGCCCAGGTGCAGTTCTTC | CASSALEAQVQFF
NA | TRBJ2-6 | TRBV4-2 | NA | TGTGCCAGCAGCCAAGATGGGTTGGGCGTAATTGGGGCCAACGTCCTGACTTTC | CASSQDGLGVIGANVLTF
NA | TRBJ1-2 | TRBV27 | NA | TGTGCCAGCAGTTTCCTGGTTACCTCCTATGGCTACACCTTC | CASSFLVTSYGYTF
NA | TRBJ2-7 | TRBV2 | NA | TGTGCCAGCAGGGAGCAGGGTGGTTCTCCTCACGAGCAGTACTTC | CASREQGGSPHEQYF
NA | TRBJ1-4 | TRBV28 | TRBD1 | TGTGCCAGCAGTCTGGATGCCCCAGGGGGAACTAATGAAAAACTGTTTTTT | CASSLDAPGGTNEKLFF
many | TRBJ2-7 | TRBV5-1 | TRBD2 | TGCGCCAGCAGCCCCTCATTTGCGGGAGGAAGAAAAGTCTACGAGCAGTACTTC | CASSPSFAGGRKVYEQYF
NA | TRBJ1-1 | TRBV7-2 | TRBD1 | TGTGCCAGCAGCCGGGCAGGGGGCTCTGAAGCTTTCTTT | CASSRAGGSEAFF